This note documents a single TCR beta chain sequence. The data derive from a study of CD8 T cells in Susac syndrome. The CD8+ and CD4+ T cells were negatively isolated, with the TEMRA cells enriched by FACS. The V gene's germline CDR1 is PRHDT and CDR2 FYEKMQ (reference sequence). This CDR3 spans 16 amino acids. V lost 5 bases to trimming and J lost 7 bases; unmatched junction nucleotides: 7. When the RNA was reverse transcribed, random hexamers were used with an input of roughly 0.45 to 1 ug. Amplification of TCR beta CDR3 was carried out by immunoSEQ multiplex PCR, which covered 54 Vbeta and 13 Jbeta segments. MiXCR was run by TCRdb on the immunoSEQ multiplex PCR reads, yielding one entry per CDR3 protein. The data hold more than 85,000 distinct CDR3 sequences, with roughly 96% observed a single time.

The sequenced material came from CD4+ T cells from PBMCs. This sequence was found in a human donor in good health. V usage is TRBV13 and J usage is TRBJ2-2, with 13 positions matching TRBD2. Here the CDR3 reads CASSPRTSGRVGELFF. CDR3 bases: TGTGCCAGCAGCCCTCGGACTAGCGGGAGAGTCGGGGAGCTGTTTTTT.